This T cell receptor (beta chain) is from a study of cytomegalovirus exposure and HLA in healthy donors. The approximately 120-subject validation cohort, separate from the 666-subject first cohort, included the donors. Sequencing used immunoSEQ multiplex PCR; TCRdb keeps in-frame clones, though not all of them. The sample carries over 150,000 clones, about four fifths recorded once. Study results and caveats: As was reported, the classifier diagnosed cytomegalovirus status with high specificity and sensitivity. The study put about 180 TCR beta chains on its list as cytomegalovirus-associated.

This clone appeared a single time. The antigen is not known. Sequenced sample: PBMCs. The receptor was derived from a woman between 18 and 29 years old in good health and CMV-seropositive.

CDR3 coding DNA: TGTGCCTCCGCGGCCGGCTCCTATAATTCACCCCTCCACTTT. It translates to CASAAGSYNSPLHF. The chain uses TRBV19 and TRBJ1-6, with unresolved D. CDR1 and CDR2 from the germline V gene are LNHDA and SQIVND (reference sequence). The ends were cut back, 11 bases at V and 0 bases at J, with 11 bases in the middle. The CDR3 has 14 residues.